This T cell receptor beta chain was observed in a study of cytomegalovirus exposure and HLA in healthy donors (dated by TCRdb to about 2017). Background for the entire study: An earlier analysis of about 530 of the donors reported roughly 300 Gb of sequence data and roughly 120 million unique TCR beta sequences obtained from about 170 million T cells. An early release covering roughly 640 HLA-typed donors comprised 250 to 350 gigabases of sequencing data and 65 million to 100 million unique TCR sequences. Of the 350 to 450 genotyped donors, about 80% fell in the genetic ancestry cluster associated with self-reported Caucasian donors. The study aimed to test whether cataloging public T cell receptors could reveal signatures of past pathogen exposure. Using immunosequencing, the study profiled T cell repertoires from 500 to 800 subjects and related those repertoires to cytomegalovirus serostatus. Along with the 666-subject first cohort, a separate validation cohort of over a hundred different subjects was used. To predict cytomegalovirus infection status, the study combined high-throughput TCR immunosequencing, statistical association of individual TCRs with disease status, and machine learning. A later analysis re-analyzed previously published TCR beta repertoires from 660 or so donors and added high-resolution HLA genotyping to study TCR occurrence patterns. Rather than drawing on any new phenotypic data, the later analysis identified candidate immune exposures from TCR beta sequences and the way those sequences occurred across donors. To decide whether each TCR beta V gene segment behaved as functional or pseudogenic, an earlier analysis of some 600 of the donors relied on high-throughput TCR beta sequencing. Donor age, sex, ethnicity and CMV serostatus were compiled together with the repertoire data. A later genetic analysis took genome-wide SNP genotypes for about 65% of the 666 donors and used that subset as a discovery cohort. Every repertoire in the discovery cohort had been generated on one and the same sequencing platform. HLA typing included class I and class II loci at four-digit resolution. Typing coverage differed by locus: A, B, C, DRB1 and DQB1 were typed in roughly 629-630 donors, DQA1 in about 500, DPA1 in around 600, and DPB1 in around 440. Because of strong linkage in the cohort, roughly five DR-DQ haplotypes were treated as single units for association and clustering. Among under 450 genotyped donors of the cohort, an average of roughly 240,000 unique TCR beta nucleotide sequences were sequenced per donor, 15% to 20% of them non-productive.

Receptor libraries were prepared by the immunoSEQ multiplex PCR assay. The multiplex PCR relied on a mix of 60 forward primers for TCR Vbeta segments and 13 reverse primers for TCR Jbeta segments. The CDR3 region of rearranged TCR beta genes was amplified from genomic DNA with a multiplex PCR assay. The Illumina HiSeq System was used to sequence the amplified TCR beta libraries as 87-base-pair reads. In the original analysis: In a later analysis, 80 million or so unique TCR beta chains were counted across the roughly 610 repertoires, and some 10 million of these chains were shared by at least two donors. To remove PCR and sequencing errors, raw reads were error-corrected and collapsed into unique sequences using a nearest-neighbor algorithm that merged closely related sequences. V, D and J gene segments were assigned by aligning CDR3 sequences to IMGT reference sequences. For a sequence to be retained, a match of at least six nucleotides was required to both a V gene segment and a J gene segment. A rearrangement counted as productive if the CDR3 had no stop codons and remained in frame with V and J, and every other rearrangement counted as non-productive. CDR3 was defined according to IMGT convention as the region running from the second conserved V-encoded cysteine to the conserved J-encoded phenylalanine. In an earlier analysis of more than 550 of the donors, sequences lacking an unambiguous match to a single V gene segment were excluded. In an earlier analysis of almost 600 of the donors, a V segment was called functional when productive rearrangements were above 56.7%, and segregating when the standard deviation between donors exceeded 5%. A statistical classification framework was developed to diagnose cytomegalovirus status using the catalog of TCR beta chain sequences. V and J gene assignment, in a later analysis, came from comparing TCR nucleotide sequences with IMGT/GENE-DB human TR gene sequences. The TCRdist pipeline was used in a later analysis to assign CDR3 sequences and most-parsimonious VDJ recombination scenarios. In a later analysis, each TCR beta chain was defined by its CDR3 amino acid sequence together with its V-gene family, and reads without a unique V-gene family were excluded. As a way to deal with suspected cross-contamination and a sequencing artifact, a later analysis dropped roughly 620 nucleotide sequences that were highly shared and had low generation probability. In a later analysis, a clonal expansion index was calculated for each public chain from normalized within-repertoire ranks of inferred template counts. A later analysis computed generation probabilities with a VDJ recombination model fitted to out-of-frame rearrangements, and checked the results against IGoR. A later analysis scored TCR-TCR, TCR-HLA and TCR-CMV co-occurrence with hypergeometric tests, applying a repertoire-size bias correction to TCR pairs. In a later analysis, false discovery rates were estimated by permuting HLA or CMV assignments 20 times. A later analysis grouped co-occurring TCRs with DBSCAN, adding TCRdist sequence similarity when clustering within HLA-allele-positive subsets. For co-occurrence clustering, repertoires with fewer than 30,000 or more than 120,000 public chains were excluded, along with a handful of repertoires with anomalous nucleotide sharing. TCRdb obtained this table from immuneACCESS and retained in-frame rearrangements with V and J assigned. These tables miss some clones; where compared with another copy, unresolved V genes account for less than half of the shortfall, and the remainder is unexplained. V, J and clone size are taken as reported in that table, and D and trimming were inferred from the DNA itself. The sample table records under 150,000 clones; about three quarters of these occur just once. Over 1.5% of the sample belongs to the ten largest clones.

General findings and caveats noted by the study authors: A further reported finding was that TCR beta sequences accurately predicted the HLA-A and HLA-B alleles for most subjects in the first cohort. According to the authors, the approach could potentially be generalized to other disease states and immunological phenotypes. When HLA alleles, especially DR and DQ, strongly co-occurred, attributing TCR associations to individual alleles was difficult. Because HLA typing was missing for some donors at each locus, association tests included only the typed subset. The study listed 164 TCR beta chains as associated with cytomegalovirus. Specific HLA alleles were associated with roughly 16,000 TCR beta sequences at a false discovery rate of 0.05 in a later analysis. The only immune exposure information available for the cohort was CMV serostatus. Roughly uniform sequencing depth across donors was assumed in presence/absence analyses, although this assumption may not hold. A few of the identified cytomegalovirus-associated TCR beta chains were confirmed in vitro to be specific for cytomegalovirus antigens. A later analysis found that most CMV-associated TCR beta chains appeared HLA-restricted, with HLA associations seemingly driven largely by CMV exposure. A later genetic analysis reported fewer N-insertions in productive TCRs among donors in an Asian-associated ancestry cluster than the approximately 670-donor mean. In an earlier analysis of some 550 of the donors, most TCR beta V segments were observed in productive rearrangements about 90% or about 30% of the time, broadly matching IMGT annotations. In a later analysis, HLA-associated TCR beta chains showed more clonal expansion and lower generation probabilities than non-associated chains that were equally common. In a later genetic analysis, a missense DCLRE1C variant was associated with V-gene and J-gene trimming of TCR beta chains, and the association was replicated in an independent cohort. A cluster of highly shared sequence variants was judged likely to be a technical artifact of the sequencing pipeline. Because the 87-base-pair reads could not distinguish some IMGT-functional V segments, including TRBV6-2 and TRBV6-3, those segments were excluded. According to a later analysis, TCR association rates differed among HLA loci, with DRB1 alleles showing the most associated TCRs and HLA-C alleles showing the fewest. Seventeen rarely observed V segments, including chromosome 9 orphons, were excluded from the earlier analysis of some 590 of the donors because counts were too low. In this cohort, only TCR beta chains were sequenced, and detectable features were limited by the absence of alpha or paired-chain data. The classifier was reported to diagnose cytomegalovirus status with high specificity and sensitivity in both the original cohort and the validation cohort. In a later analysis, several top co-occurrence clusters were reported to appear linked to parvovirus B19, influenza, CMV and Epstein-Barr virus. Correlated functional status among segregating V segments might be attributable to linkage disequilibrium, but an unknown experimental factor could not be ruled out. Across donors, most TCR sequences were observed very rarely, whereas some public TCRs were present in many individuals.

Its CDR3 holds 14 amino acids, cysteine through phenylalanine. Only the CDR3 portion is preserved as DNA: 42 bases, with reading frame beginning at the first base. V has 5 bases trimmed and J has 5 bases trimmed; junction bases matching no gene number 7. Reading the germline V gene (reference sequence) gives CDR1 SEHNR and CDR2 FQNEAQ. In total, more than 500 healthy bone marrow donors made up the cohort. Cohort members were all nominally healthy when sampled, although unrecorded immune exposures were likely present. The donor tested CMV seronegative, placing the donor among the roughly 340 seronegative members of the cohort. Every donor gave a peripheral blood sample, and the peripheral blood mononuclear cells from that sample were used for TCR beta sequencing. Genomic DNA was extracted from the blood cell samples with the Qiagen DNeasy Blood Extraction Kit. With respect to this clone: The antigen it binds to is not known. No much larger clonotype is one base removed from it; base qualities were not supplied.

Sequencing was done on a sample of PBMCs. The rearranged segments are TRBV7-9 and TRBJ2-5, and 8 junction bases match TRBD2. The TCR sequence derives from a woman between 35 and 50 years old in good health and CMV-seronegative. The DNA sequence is TGTGCCAGCAGCGACGGACTAGCCGTCGAGACCCAGTACTTC. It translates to CASSDGLAVETQYF.